This TCR beta chain is drawn from a study of cytomegalovirus exposure and HLA in healthy donors. Study-wide findings and caveats: It is likely that the observed cluster of highly shared sequence variants was a sequencing artifact.

In regard to this clone: Antigen unknown.

The PCR employed 60 Vbeta primers together with 13 Jbeta primers. Profiled with immunoSEQ multiplex PCR; TCRdb holds only in-frame clones, not every one. The sample holds some 120,000 clones; roughly 80% are singletons and the top ten take approximately 3.6%. CDR1 is SEHNR, CDR2 FQNEAQ, per germline (reference sequence). CDR3 length: 15 amino acids. Trimming took off 1 base at V and 7 bases at J, with 16 bases between the two ends. The source of this sequence is a man aged 25 to 40 in good health and CMV-seronegative. Material: PBMCs. The chain employs TRBV7-9 and TRBJ1-1; D may be TRBD1 (6 bases). The CDR3 nucleotides read TGTGCCAGCAGCTTAGGACAGGCCGGGAACCGTGAAGCTTTCTTT. Encoded protein: CASSLGQAGNREAFF.